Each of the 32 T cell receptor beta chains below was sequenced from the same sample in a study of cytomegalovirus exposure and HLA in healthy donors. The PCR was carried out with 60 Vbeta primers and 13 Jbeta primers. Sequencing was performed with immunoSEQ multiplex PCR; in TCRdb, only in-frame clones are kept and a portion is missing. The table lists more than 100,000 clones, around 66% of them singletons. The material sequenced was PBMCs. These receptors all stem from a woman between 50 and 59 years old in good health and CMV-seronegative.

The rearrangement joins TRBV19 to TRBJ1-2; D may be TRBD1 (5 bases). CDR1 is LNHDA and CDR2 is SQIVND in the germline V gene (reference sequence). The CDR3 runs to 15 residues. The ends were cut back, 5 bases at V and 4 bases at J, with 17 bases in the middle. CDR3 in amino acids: CASSFGGAESYGYTF. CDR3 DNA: TGTGCCAGTAGTTTCGGAGGGGCCGAGTCCTATGGCTACACCTTC.

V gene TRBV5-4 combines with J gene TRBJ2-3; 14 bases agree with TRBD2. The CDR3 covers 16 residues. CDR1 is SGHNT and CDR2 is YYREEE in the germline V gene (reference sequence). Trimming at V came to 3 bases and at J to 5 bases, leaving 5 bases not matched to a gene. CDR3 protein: CASSSQGLAGEDTQYF. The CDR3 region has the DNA TGTGCCAGCAGCTCCCAGGGACTAGCGGGAGAAGATACGCAGTATTTT.

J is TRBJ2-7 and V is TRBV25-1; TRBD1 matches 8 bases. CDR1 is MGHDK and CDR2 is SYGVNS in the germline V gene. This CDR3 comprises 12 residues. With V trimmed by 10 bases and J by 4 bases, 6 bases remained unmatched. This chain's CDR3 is CATRQGRYEQYF. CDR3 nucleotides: TGTGCCACCCGACAGGGGAGATACGAGCAGTACTTC.

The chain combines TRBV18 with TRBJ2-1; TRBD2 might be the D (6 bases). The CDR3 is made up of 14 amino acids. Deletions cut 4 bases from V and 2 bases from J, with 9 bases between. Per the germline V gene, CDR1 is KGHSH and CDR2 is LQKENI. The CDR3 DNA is TGTGCCAGCTCACTTACGGGGGCCTACAATGAGCAGTTCTTC. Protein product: CASSLTGAYNEQFF.

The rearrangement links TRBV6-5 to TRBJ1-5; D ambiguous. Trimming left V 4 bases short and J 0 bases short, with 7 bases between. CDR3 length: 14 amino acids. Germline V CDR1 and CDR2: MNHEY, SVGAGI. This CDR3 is CASSSGGSNQPQHF. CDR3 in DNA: TGTGCCAGCAGTTCGGGAGGTAGCAATCAGCCCCAGCATTTT.

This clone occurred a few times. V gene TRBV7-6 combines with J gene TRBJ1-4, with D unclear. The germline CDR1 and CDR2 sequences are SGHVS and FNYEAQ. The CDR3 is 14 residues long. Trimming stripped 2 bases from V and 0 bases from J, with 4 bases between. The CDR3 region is CASSLQTTNEKLFF. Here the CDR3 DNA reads TGTGCCAGCAGCTTACAGACAACTAATGAAAAACTGTTTTTT.

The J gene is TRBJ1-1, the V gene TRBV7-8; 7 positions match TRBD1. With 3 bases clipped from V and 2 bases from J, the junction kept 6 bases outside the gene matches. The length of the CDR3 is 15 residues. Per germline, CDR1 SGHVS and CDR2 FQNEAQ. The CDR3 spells CASSFSWTGNTEAFF. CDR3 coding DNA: TGTGCCAGCAGCTTTTCGTGGACAGGTAACACTGAAGCTTTCTTT.

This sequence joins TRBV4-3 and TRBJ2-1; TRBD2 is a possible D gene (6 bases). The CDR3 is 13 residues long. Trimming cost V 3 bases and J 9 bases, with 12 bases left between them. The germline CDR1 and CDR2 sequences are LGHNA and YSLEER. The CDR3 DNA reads TGCGCCAGCAGCCAGGAGGGTGCGGGTGAGCAGTTCTTC. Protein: CASSQEGAGEQFF.

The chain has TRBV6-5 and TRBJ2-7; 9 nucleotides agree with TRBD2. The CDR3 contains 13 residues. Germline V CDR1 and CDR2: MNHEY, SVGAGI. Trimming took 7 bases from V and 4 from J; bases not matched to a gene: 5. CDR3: CASKAGGGYEQYF. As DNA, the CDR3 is TGTGCCAGCAAAGCGGGGGGCGGTTACGAGCAGTACTTC.

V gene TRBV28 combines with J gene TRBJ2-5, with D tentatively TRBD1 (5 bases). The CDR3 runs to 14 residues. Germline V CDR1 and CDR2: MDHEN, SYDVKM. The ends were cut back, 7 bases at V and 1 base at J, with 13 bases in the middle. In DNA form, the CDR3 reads TGTGCCAGCATTGACCGACAGATCCAAGAGACCCAGTACTTC. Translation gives CASIDRQIQETQYF.

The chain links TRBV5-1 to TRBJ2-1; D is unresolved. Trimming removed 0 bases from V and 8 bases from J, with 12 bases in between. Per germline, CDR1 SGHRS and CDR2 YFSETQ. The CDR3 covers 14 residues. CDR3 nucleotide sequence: TGCGCCAGCAGCTTGGCTGGGCCCGCCTATGAGCAGTTCTTC. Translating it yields CASSLAGPAYEQFF.

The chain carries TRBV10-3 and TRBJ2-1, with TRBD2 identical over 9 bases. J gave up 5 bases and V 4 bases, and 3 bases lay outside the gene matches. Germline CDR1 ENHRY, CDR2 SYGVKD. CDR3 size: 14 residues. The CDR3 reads CAISASGTDNEQFF. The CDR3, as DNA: TGTGCCATCAGTGCTAGCGGGACCGACAATGAGCAGTTCTTC.

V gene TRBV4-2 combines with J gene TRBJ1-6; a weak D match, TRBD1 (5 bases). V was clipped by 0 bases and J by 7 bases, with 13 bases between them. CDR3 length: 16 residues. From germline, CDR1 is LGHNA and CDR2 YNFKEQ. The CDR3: CASSQDPQGGNSPLHF. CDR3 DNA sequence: TGTGCCAGCAGCCAAGATCCCCAGGGAGGGAATTCACCCCTCCACTTT.

As DNA, the CDR3 is TGTGCCAGTAGTAGAAACCCCGGGACAATGAACACTGAAGCTTTCTTT. Translated, it gives CASSRNPGTMNTEAFF. The chain combines TRBV19 with TRBJ1-1; D is possibly TRBD1 (6 bases). CDR1 LNHDA and CDR2 SQIVND come from the germline V gene (reference sequence). Trimming took off 4 bases at V and 0 bases at J, with 15 bases between the two ends. The CDR3 sequence is 16 residues long.

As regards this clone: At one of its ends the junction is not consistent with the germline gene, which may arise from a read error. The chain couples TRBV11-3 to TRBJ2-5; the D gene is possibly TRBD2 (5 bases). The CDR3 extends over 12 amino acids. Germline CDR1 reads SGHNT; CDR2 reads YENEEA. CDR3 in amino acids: CASSLEGDREDF. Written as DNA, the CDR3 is TGTGCCAGCAGCTTAGAGGGAGATCGCGAAGACTTC.

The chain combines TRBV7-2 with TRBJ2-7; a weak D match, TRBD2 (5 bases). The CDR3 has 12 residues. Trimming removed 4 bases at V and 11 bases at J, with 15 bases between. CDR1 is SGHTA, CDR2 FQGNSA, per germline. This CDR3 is CASSSDWEFKYF. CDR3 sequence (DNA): TGTGCCAGCAGCTCGGACTGGGAATTCAAGTACTTC.

This chain's CDR3 is CASSVDGSSYNEQFF. The CDR3 DNA follows: TGTGCCAGCAGCGTCGACGGGAGCTCCTACAATGAGCAGTTCTTC. The J gene is TRBJ2-1, the V gene TRBV27; a weak D match, TRBD2 (6 bases). The CDR3 runs to 15 residues. Trimming pared 6 bases from V and 0 bases from J, leaving 12 bases between. CDR1 is MNHEY and CDR2 is SMNVEV in the germline V gene (reference sequence).

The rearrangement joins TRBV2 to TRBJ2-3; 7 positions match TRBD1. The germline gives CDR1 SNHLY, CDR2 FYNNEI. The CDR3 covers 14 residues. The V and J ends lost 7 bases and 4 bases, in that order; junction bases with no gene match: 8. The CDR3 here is CASKVGQTADTQYF. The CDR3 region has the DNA TGTGCCAGCAAAGTGGGACAGACCGCAGATACGCAGTATTTT. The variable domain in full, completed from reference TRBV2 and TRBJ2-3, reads EPEVTQTPSHQVTQMGQEVILRCVPISNHLYFYWYRQILGQKVEFLVSFYNNEISEKSEIFDDQFSVERPDGSNFTLKIRSTKLEDSAMYFCASKVGQTADTQYFGPGTRLTVL.

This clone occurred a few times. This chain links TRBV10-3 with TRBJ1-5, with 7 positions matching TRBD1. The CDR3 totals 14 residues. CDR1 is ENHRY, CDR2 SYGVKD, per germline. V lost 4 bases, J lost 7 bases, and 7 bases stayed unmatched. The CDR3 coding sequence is TGTGCCATCAGTGGACAGGGATTGGAGCAGCCCCAGCATTTT. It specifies CAISGQGLEQPQHF.

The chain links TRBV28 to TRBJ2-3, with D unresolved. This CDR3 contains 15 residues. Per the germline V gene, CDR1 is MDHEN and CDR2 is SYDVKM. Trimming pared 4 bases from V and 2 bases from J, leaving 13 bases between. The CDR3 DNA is TGTGCCAGCAGTTCAGGATTTAGTAACACAGATACGCAGTATTTT. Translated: CASSSGFSNTDTQYF.

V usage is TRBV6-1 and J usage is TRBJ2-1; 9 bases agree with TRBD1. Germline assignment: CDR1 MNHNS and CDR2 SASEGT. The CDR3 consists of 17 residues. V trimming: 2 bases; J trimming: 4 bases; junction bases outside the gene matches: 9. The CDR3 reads CASSELGGTGLYNEQFF. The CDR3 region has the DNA TGTGCCAGCAGTGAATTAGGTGGGACAGGGCTATACAATGAGCAGTTCTTC.

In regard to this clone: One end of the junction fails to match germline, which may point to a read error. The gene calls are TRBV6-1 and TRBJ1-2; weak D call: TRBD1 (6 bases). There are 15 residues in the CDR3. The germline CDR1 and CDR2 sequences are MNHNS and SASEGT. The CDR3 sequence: CASREAGAANYGYTF. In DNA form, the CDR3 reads TGTGCCAGCAGGGAAGCAGGGGCAGCTAACTATGGCTACACCTTC.

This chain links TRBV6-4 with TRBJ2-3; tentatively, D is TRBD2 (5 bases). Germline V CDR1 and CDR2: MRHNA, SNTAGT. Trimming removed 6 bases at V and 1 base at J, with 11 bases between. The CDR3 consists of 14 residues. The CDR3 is CASSLAGGTDTQYF. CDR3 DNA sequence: TGTGCCAGCAGCCTGGCCGGGGGCACAGATACGCAGTATTTT.

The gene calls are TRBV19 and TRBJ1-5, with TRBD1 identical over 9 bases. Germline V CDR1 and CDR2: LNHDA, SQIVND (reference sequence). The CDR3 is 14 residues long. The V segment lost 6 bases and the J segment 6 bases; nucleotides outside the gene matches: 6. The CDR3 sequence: CASRGTGYGQPQHF. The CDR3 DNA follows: TGTGCCAGTAGGGGGACAGGGTATGGTCAGCCCCAGCATTTT.

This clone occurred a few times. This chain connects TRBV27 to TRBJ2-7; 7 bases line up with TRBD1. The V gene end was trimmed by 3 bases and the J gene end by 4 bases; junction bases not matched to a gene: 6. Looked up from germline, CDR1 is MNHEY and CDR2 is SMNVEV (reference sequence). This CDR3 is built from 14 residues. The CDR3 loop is CASSFQGTDYEQYF. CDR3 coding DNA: TGTGCCAGCAGTTTCCAAGGGACAGATTACGAGCAGTACTTC.

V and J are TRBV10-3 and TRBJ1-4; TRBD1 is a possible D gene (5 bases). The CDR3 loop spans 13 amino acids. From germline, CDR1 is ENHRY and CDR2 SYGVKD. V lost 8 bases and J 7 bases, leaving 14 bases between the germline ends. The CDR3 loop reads CAIGRGEGEKLFF. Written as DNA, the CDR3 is TGTGCCATCGGAAGGGGCGAAGGTGAAAAACTGTTTTTT.

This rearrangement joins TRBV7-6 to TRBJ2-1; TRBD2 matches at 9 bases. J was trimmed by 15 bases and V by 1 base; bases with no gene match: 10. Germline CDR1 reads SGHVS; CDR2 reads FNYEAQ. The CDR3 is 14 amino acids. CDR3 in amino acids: CASSLEVAGVVPFF. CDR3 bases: TGTGCCAGCAGCTTAGAAGTAGCGGGAGTTGTTCCGTTCTTC.

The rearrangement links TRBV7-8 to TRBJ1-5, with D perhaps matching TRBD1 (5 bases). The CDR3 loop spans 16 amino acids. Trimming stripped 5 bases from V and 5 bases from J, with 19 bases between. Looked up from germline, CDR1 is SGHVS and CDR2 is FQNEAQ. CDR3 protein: CASSPNLGRDHQPQHF. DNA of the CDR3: TGTGCCAGCAGCCCAAACCTCGGGAGGGACCATCAGCCCCAGCATTTT.

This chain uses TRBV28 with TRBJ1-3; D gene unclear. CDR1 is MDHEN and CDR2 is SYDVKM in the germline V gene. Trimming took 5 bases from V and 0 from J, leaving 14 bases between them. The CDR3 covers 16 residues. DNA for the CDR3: TGTGCCAGCAGTCTCCTCCCACGGAGCTCTGGAAACACCATATATTTT. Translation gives CASSLLPRSSGNTIYF.

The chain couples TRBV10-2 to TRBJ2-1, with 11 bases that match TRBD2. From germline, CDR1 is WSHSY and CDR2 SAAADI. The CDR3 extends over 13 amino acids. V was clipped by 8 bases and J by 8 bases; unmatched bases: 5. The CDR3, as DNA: TGCGCCAGCCTGCTAGCGGGAGGCGATGAGCAGTTCTTC. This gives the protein CASLLAGGDEQFF.

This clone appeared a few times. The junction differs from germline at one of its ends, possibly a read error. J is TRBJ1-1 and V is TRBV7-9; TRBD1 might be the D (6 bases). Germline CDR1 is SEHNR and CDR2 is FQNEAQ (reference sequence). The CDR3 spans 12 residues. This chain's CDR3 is CSSSFHGTEAFF. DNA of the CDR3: TGTTCCAGCAGCTTCCATGGGACAGAAGCTTTCTTT.

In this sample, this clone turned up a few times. The CDR3, as DNA: TGCAGCGTTGAAGTGGAGGAGGGACTAGCGGGGTACAATGAGCAGTTCTTC. Amino acids: CSVEVEEGLAGYNEQFF. V usage is TRBV29-1 and J usage is TRBJ2-1; 13 nucleotides match TRBD2. The CDR3 covers 17 residues. Germline V CDR1 and CDR2: SQVTM, ANQGSEA. Trimming took 1 base from V and 4 from J; bases not matched to a gene: 7.